A single sample gave rise to the 27 T cell receptor beta chains below, sequenced in a study of CD8 T cells in Susac syndrome. Roughly 0.45 to 1 ug RNA was reverse transcribed with random hexamers. TCRdb reprocessed the immunoSEQ multiplex PCR reads via MiXCR and lists one record per CDR3 protein. The sample includes 120,000 or so distinct CDR3 sequences, under 96% seen only once; the top ten take 0.12% to 0.15%. Material: CD4+ T cells from PBMCs. These TCRs come from a human donor with Susac syndrome.

The rearrangement links TRBV29-1 to TRBJ2-5, with unresolved D. V dropped 7 bases and J dropped 5 bases, with 11 bases sitting between them. The CDR3 length is 11 residues. Germline lookup yields CDR1 SQVTM and CDR2 ANQGSEA. The CDR3 nucleotides are TGCAGCGCCGCGGAAGAGGAGACCCAGTACTTC. Its protein product is CSAAEEETQYF.

This chain connects TRBV29-1 to TRBJ2-1, with D tentatively TRBD1 (5 bases). The CDR3 loop spans 15 amino acids. Germline V gene data show CDR1 as SQVTM and CDR2 as ANQGSEA. V lost 1 base to trimming and J lost 7 bases, with 17 bases between them. CDR3 protein: CSVEGPDSPINEQFF. For the CDR3, the DNA is TGCAGCGTTGAAGGGCCAGACAGTCCCATAAATGAGCAGTTCTTC.

The genes are TRBV2 and TRBJ2-7; 7 bases match TRBD1. There are 13 residues in the CDR3. Trimming removed 2 bases from V and 7 bases from J; junction bases left unmatched: 5. The germline V gene encodes CDR1 SNHLY and CDR2 FYNNEI. The CDR3 region has the DNA TGTGCCAGCAGTGAAAGTAGGGGGCGAGAGCAGTACTTC. The encoded protein is CASSESRGREQYF.

V and J are TRBV20-1 and TRBJ1-2; 9 bases are a match to TRBD1. Germline-derived CDR1 and CDR2 are DFQATT and SNEGSKA (reference sequence). This CDR3 comprises 13 residues. The V segment lost 5 bases and the J segment 4 bases; nucleotides outside the gene matches: 5. CDR3 residues: CSAEDRGGYGYTF. The CDR3 coding sequence is TGCAGTGCTGAGGACAGGGGAGGCTATGGCTACACCTTC.

V is TRBV3-1 and J is TRBJ2-2; 7 bases line up with TRBD2. The V and J ends lost 4 bases and 1 base, in that order; junction bases with no gene match: 3. Germline loops: CDR1 LGHDT, CDR2 YNNKEL (reference sequence). The CDR3 is 15 residues long. Here the CDR3 reads CASSRTSVNTGELFF. As DNA, the CDR3 is TGTGCCAGCAGCCGAACTAGCGTGAACACCGGGGAGCTGTTTTTT. Variable domain in full (rest from reference TRBV3-1 and TRBJ2-2): DTAVSQTPKYLVTQMGNDKSIKCEQNLGHDTMYWYKQDSKKFLKIMFSYNNKELIINETVPNRFSPKSPDKAHLNLHINSLELGDSAVYFCASSRTSVNTGELFFGEGSRLTVL.

The CDR3: CASRRGTPQKNNEQFF. The CDR3 bases are TGTGCCAGCAGAAGGGGGACTCCCCAAAAGAACAATGAGCAGTTCTTC. The chain carries TRBV6-1 and TRBJ2-1; D assignment may be TRBD1 or TRBD2 (6 bases each). Germline-derived CDR1 and CDR2 are MNHNS and SASEGT. CDR3 length: 16 residues. V was pared by 6 bases and J by 5 bases, with 20 bases between.

Written as DNA, the CDR3 is TGTGCCACGGGACAGGAGGGTGATACGCAGTATTTT. It yields the protein CATGQEGDTQYF. The chain carries TRBV7-9 and TRBJ2-3, with 8 bases lining up with TRBD1. The germline gives CDR1 SEHNR, CDR2 FQNEAQ (reference sequence). The CDR3 runs 12 residues. Trimming took 10 bases from V and 6 from J; bases not matched to a gene: 6.

The chain joins TRBV12-3 or TRBV12-4 to TRBJ1-3, with 7 bases that match TRBD1. Unmatched junction bases numbered 5, after V lost 8 bases and J lost 4 bases. The CDR3 totals 13 residues. This CDR3 reads CASHRGPGNTIYF. The CDR3 coding sequence is TGTGCCAGCCACAGGGGACCAGGAAACACCATATATTTT.

The CDR3 is CASSLRVANTGELFF. DNA for the CDR3: TGTGCCAGCAGTTTACGTGTGGCTAACACCGGGGAGCTGTTTTTT. The V call is TRBV12-3 or TRBV12-4, the J call TRBJ2-2, with D hard to call. Trimming pared 2 bases from V and 2 bases from J, leaving 9 bases between. CDR3 length equals 15 residues.

V and J are TRBV4-2 and TRBJ2-5; 7 positions agree with TRBD2. The ends lost 1 base at V and 9 bases at J; junction bases unmatched: 8. The CDR3 loop spans 14 amino acids. The germline CDR1 and CDR2 sequences are LGHNA and YNFKEQ. CDR3 in amino acids: CASSQGEAGRAQYF. The CDR3, as DNA: TGTGCCAGCAGCCAAGGAGAGGCAGGGAGGGCCCAGTACTTC.

This chain joins TRBV5-1 and TRBJ1-4; possibly TRBD1 for D (6 bases). The CDR3 has 15 residues. With 0 bases removed from V and 5 bases from J, the gap between germline ends came to 11 bases. Germline V gene data show CDR1 as SGHRS and CDR2 as YFSETQ. CDR3 sequence: CASSLGGRGNEKLFF. The CDR3 nucleotides are TGCGCCAGCAGCTTGGGGGGCAGGGGCAATGAAAAACTGTTTTTT.

The chain combines TRBV9 with TRBJ2-1; TRBD2 matches at 8 bases. The V segment lost 5 bases and the J segment 5 bases; nucleotides outside the gene matches: 6. CDR3 length equals 14 residues. Germline V gene sequence: CDR1 SGDLS, CDR2 YYNGEE. As DNA, the CDR3 is TGTGCCAGCAGTCCGGGACTAGAAGACAATGAGCAGTTCTTC. As protein: CASSPGLEDNEQFF.

The CDR3 nucleotides are TGCAGCGTTGTCCTGTTTCCTCCCTCTGGGGCCAACGTCCTGACTTTC. Protein: CSVVLFPPSGANVLTF. The chain recombines TRBV29-1 with TRBJ2-6; unclear D gene. Trimming removed 4 bases at V and 0 bases at J, with 13 bases between. The CDR3 totals 16 residues. The germline gives CDR1 SQVTM, CDR2 ANQGSEA.

The chain is built from TRBV25-1 and TRBJ2-4; perhaps TRBD2 as D (5 bases). Trimming shortened V by 4 bases and J by 6 bases, and 13 bases separated the two germline ends. The germline V gene encodes CDR1 MGHDK and CDR2 SYGVNS. The CDR3 totals 14 residues. DNA for the CDR3: TGTGCCAGCAGTGGCGACCCAAGCGGAAACATTCAGTACTTC. It codes for CASSGDPSGNIQYF.

The chain has TRBV27 and TRBJ2-7, with 7 bases identical to TRBD1. Trimming at V came to 4 bases and at J to 1 base, leaving 10 bases not matched to a gene. The CDR3 is made up of 16 amino acids. Per the germline V gene, CDR1 is MNHEY and CDR2 is SMNVEV (reference sequence). The CDR3, as DNA: TGTGCCAGCAGTTCCGACCCCAGGGGGTTATCCTACGAGCAGTACTTC. Amino acid sequence: CASSSDPRGLSYEQYF.

The V call is TRBV5-6, the J call TRBJ2-5; D is perhaps TRBD2 (5 bases). With 4 bases removed from V and 5 bases from J, the gap between germline ends came to 18 bases. The germline V gene has CDR1 SGHDT and CDR2 YYEEEE. This CDR3 has 15 amino acids. The DNA of the CDR3 is TGTGCCAGCAGCCCGGGGATTTTGGTTGAGGAGACCCAGTACTTC. Translating gives CASSPGILVEETQYF.

The chain recombines TRBV7-9 with TRBJ1-1; 7 nucleotides match TRBD1. Germline V gene data show CDR1 as SEHNR and CDR2 as FQNEAQ (reference sequence). V was clipped by 3 bases and J by 5 bases; unmatched bases: 6. The CDR3 is 14 residues long. The CDR3 loop is CASSFQGVGTEAFF. In nucleotides, the CDR3 is TGTGCCAGCAGCTTTCAGGGGGTGGGGACTGAAGCTTTCTTT.

V is TRBV3-1 and J is TRBJ1-1; D is perhaps TRBD1 (6 bases). V lost 5 bases and J 8 bases, leaving 12 bases between the germline ends. From germline, CDR1 is LGHDT and CDR2 YNNKEL (reference sequence). CDR3 length: 12 amino acids. The CDR3: CASSDVGGEAFF. The CDR3 nucleotides read TGTGCCAGCAGCGATGTAGGGGGGGAAGCTTTCTTT.

The genes are TRBV27 and TRBJ2-7, with D perhaps TRBD1 or TRBD2 (5 bases each). Germline V gene data show CDR1 as MNHEY and CDR2 as SMNVEV (reference sequence). The V gene lost 8 bases and the J gene lost 2 bases, with 13 bases spanning the gap. This CDR3 has 13 amino acids. CDR3 coding DNA: TGTGCCAGCGCCCGGGACGAACCCTACGAGCAGTACTTC. Translating it yields CASARDEPYEQYF.

The V call is TRBV5-1, the J call TRBJ1-1; D remains ambiguous. Germline CDR1 SGHRS, CDR2 YFSETQ. V lost 1 base, J lost 2 bases, and 12 bases lay in between. The CDR3 loop spans 15 amino acids. CDR3 sequence reads: CASSLNSGRNTEAFF. DNA of the CDR3: TGCGCCAGCAGCTTGAATTCCGGGAGAAACACTGAAGCTTTCTTT. Full variable domain (remainder filled in from reference TRBV5-1 and TRBJ1-1): KAGVTQTPRYLIKTRGQQVTLSCSPISGHRSVSWYQQTPGQGLQFLFEYFSETQRNKGNFPGRFSGRQFSNSRSEMNVSTLELGDSALYLCASSLNSGRNTEAFFGQGTRLTVV.

The chain is built from TRBV28 and TRBJ2-7, with D tentatively TRBD1 (6 bases). CDR1 and CDR2 from the germline V gene are MDHEN and SYDVKM. The CDR3 length is 14 residues. V was trimmed by 2 bases and J by 7 bases, leaving 15 bases between them. The CDR3 bases are TGTGCCAGCAGTTTACAGCGTCCAGGGGAGGAGCAGTACTTC. It translates to CASSLQRPGEEQYF.

J is TRBJ2-1 and V is TRBV19; D gene uncertain. The CDR3 is 16 amino acids. Germline loops: CDR1 LNHDA, CDR2 SQIVND (reference sequence). Trimming took off 6 bases at V and 0 bases at J, with 15 bases between the two ends. The CDR3 DNA follows: TGTGCCAGTAGGGGGTGGGGTTCCACCTCCTACAATGAGCAGTTCTTC. Encoded protein: CASRGWGSTSYNEQFF. Combining the CDR3 with reference TRBV19 and TRBJ2-1 gives the whole variable domain DGGITQSPKYLFRKEGQNVTLSCEQNLNHDAMYWYRQDPGQGLRLIYYSQIVNDFQKGDIAEGYSVSREKKESFPLTVTSAQKNPTAFYLCASRGWGSTSYNEQFFGPGTRLTVL.

Written as DNA, the CDR3 is TGTGCCAGCAGTCGCGGGACTAGCGGGAGGACCTCCTACGAGCAGTACTTC. This codes for CASSRGTSGRTSYEQYF. The J gene is TRBJ2-7, the V gene TRBV6-1; TRBD2 aligns across 15 bases. Germline V lookup: CDR1 MNHNS, CDR2 SASEGT. J was trimmed by 0 bases and V by 5 bases; bases with no gene match: 5. This CDR3 is 17 amino acids long.

The rearrangement uses TRBV29-1 and TRBJ2-3; D might be TRBD1 (5 bases). The CDR3 length is 12 residues. CDR1 is SQVTM and CDR2 is ANQGSEA in the germline V gene. V was trimmed by 4 bases and J by 5 bases, leaving 10 bases between them. The CDR3 here is CSVADTGDTQYF. The CDR3 nucleotides read TGCAGCGTTGCGGACACGGGAGATACGCAGTATTTT.

J is TRBJ1-4 and V is TRBV6-5, with D uncertain. Germline assignment: CDR1 MNHEY and CDR2 SVGAGI. There are 15 residues in the CDR3. Trimming took off 0 bases at V and 0 bases at J, with 5 bases between the two ends. The CDR3: CASSYSRATNEKLFF. The CDR3 DNA sequence: TGTGCCAGCAGTTACTCCCGGGCAACTAATGAAAAACTGTTTTTT.

The chain combines TRBV7-2 with TRBJ2-3, with 8 bases fitting TRBD2. The V gene end was trimmed by 3 bases and the J gene end by 3 bases; junction bases not matched to a gene: 5. The CDR3 length is 15 residues. Germline V gene lookup returns CDR1 SGHTA and CDR2 FQGNSA. CDR3 bases: TGTGCCAGCAGCTTCGGGACTAGGGTAACAGATACGCAGTATTTT. Protein: CASSFGTRVTDTQYF. The full variable domain, in which reference TRBV7-2 and TRBJ2-3 provide the parts outside the CDR3, is GAGVSQSPSNKVTEKGKDVELRCDPISGHTALYWYRQSLGQGLEFLIYFQGNSAPDKSGLPSDRFSAERTGGSVSTLTIQRTQQEDSAVYLCASSFGTRVTDTQYFGPGTRLTVL.

The gene calls are TRBV15 and TRBJ1-5, with D possibly being TRBD1 (5 bases). With 6 bases removed from V and 2 bases from J, the gap between germline ends came to 17 bases. The CDR3 has 16 amino acids. CDR1 and CDR2 from the germline V gene are LNHNV and YYDKDF (reference sequence). For the CDR3, the DNA is TGTGCCACCAGGGCAGACACCAGGGTTGGCAATCAGCCCCAGCATTTT. It codes for CATRADTRVGNQPQHF.